Described below is a single TCR beta chain sequence and its context. Antigen: not known. The time point here: week 11, during vaccination. Vaccine doses each comprised 300 ug of mutant IDH1 20-mer peptide, with topical imiquimod. Sequencing was performed with immunoSEQ multiplex PCR; in TCRdb, only in-frame clones are kept and a portion is missing. This table holds 20,000 to 30,000 clones, about 80% found once. This record comes from a study of a mutant IDH1 vaccine in newly diagnosed glioma. Study-wide background: Of treated patients, around 62% were men and 37.5% women, averaging 40.4 years. Study-wide points: Apparently, pseudoprogression bore no relation to changes among the top peripheral T cell clonotypes.

CDR3 length: 13 residues. V lost 4 bases, J lost 2 bases, and 10 bases lay in between. The germline V gene has CDR1 SGHNT and CDR2 YYREEE (reference sequence). The rearrangement joins TRBV5-4 to TRBJ2-7; D perhaps matches TRBD1 (5 bases). The specimen comprised PBMCs, sampled from a glioma patient whose treatment included an IDH1 peptide vaccine. The TCR was taken from a woman aged 18-29 years with glioma. In nucleotides, the CDR3 is TGTGCCAGCAGCCCACAGGCGACCTACGAGCAGTACTTC. This translates into CASSPQATYEQYF.